Listed below are T cell receptor beta chains from one sample, sequenced in a study of response to subunit inactivated influenza vaccine. TCRdb re-analysed the RT-PCR reads in MiXCR, keeping a single row per CDR3 protein. The repertoire consists of 290,000 or so distinct CDR3 sequences, with 22% occurring once and the leading ten covering 10%. Sequencing was performed on PBMCs from blood, taken 21 months after vaccination. These receptors were obtained from a man aged 50-75 years who received an inactivated influenza vaccine. The CDR3 runs from the conserved cysteine through the conserved F or W. D genes are given only for firm matches. Size values are once, few and many counts, or a class for expanded clones, and some rows have none.

>.|TRBJ1-1|.|TRBV20-1
TGCAGTGCTAGAGTTCGGGGGCACGGCACTGAAGCTTTCTTT
CSARVRGHGTEAFF
>.|TRBJ2-3|few|TRBV10-3
TGTGCCATCAGTGACGGGGGCACAGATACGCAGTATTTT
CAISDGGTDTQYF
>TRBD1|TRBJ1-5|many|TRBV28
TGTGCCAGCAGTACCGTGACAGGGAGGGGCAATCAGCCCCAGCATTTT
CASSTVTGRGNQPQHF
>.|TRBJ1-2|few|TRBV28
TGTGCCAGCAGTTTCCCGGGCCGGGGCGGCTACACCTTC
CASSFPGRGGYTF
>TRBD1|TRBJ2-7|.|TRBV29-1
TGCAGCGTTGCGGACAGGGGAGAAGAGCAGTACTTC
CSVADRGEEQYF
>.|TRBJ1-5|.|TRBV30
TGTGCCTGGAGTAGGGACTCGGTAAAGAGCAATCAGCCCCAGCATTTT
CAWSRDSVKSNQPQHF
>TRBD1|TRBJ2-3|few|TRBV29-1
TGCAGCGTCGTAGGGACAGCGTCTAGCACAGATACGCAGTATTTT
CSVVGTASSTDTQYF
>TRBD1|TRBJ1-3|.|TRBV15
TGTGCCACCAGCAGGGGGATACCCGGGACAGTGGAAAACACCATATATTTT
CATSRGIPGTVENTIYF
>.|TRBJ1-2|many|TRBV20-1
TGCAGTGCTAGAATCTATCCTGGCTACACCTTC
CSARIYPGYTF
>.|TRBJ1-1|few|TRBV15
TGTGCCACCAGCAGACTATCGAACACTGAAGCTTTCTTT
CATSRLSNTEAFF
>.|TRBJ2-5|.|TRBV29-1
TGCAGCGTAGAGGGTAGGGCTGGGAAGACCCAGTACTTC
CSVEGRAGKTQYF
>.|TRBJ1-1|many|TRBV27
TGTGCCAGCAGTCCCTCCTTGAACACTGAAGCTTTCTTT
CASSPSLNTEAFF
>TRBD1|TRBJ1-2|.|TRBV5-1
TGCGCCAGCAGCTTGGAGTTCTTGGGACAGGCCCTCTATGGCTACACCTTC
CASSLEFLGQALYGYTF
>.|TRBJ1-2|.|TRBV7-9
TGTGCCAGCAGCTTACTAACAGGGAACTATGGCTACACCTTC
CASSLLTGNYGYTF
>.|TRBJ1-5|.|TRBV30
TGTGCCTGGAGTGTCAACAATTTCGGTCAGCCCCAGCATTTT
CAWSVNNFGQPQHF
>TRBD1|TRBJ2-3|few|TRBV20-1
TGCAGTGCCCCTACGCCAGGCAGGGGGCGAGGAGATACGCAGTATTTT
CSAPTPGRGRGDTQYF
>.|TRBJ1-4|few|TRBV15
TGTGCCACCAGCAGGGGGGACCGAGGGAGGGAAAAACTGTTTTTT
CATSRGDRGREKLFF
>TRBD2|TRBJ2-7|.|TRBV7-2
TGTGCCAGCAGCTTAGAGCCTAGCGGGGTCTACGAGCAGTACTTC
CASSLEPSGVYEQYF
>TRBD1|TRBJ1-6|.|TRBV20-1
TGCAGTGCTAGGGGACAGGGAAGGGTAGATAATTCACCCCTCCACTTT
CSARGQGRVDNSPLHF
>.|TRBJ1-1|few|TRBV9
TGTGCCAGCAGCTCTAACCTAGACACTGAAGCTTTCTTT
CASSSNLDTEAFF
>TRBD1|TRBJ2-2|.|TRBV11-3
TGTGCCAGCAGCCCGACGGACAGGCCGAACACCGGGGAGCTGTTTTTT
CASSPTDRPNTGELFF
>.|TRBJ1-2|.|TRBV5-6
TGTGCCAGCAGTCTGGGGGTTGAACCTAACTATGGCTTCACCTTC
CASSLGVEPNYGFTF
>.|TRBJ1-5|many|TRBV29-1
TGCAGCGTTGGGATAGATCAGCCCCAGCATTTT
CSVGIDQPQHF
>.|TRBJ1-6|.|TRBV11-1
TGTGCCAGCAGCCGGGACGGATATTCACCCCTCCACTTT
CASSRDGYSPLHF
>.|TRBJ1-3|.|TRBV29-1
TGCAGCGTACGCCGGGAGGGTACTGGAAACACCATATATTTT
CSVRREGTGNTIYF
>.|TRBJ1-2|.|TRBV30
TGTGCCTGGACCAGAACAGGAAACTATGGCTACACCTTC
CAWTRTGNYGYTF
>.|TRBJ1-4|few|TRBV5-5
TGTGCCAGCAGCTCGCCGGACAAAGCAACTAATGAAAAACTGTTTTTT
CASSSPDKATNEKLFF
>.|TRBJ2-2|.|TRBV7-6
TGTGCCAGCACCCTTGGGCTAGCGAACACCGGGGAGCTGTTTTTT
CASTLGLANTGELFF
>.|TRBJ1-4|.|TRBV6-2/TRBV6-3
TGTGCCAGCAGCACCTTGCGGAATGAAAAACTGTTTTTT
CASSTLRNEKLFF
>.|TRBJ1-5|few|TRBV4-2
TGTGCCAGCAGCCAAGCAACAGGGCGAAATCAGCCCCAGCATTTT
CASSQATGRNQPQHF
>.|TRBJ2-5|.|TRBV3-1
TGTGCCAGCAGCCAACTTGAGGGGATTTTCCAAGAGACCCAGTACTTC
CASSQLEGIFQETQYF
>TRBD2|TRBJ2-3|.|TRBV7-2
TGTGCCAGCAGGAGGACCGGGGGGATAGATACGCAGTATTTT
CASRRTGGIDTQYF
>TRBD1|TRBJ1-4|.|TRBV7-2
TGTGCCAGCAGTTCCCGACAGGGGAAGGGCGAAAAACTGTTTTTT
CASSSRQGKGEKLFF
>.|TRBJ2-5|few|TRBV7-2
TGTGCCAGCAGCTTACGAGGATTGTACCAAGAGACCCAGTACTTC
CASSLRGLYQETQYF
>.|TRBJ1-5|many|TRBV5-5
TGTGCCAGCAGCTTGGTTGGGGAACGGGGCCAGCCCCAGCATTTT
CASSLVGERGQPQHF
>.|TRBJ1-5|.|TRBV12-3/TRBV12-4
TGTGCCAGCACGGGGGGACCCCAGCCCCAGCATTTT
CASTGGPQPQHF
>TRBD1|TRBJ1-2|.|TRBV7-9
TGTGCCAGCAGCTCCGGACAGGCTCCCGTCGGGGGCTACACCTTC
CASSSGQAPVGGYTF
>TRBD1|TRBJ2-7|many|TRBV5-6
TGTGCCAGCAGCTTGGGGATATTGGGGGACAGAATGGGGGAGTACTTC
CASSLGILGDRMGEYF
>.|TRBJ2-7|.|TRBV5-1
TGCGCCAGCAGCTTGGCCGATGGAGGCGAGCAGTACTTC
CASSLADGGEQYF
>.|TRBJ2-7|few|TRBV6-2/TRBV6-3
TGTGCCAGCGGGTTCTCGGCAGCTCGGGACGAGCAGTACTTC
CASGFSAARDEQYF
>.|TRBJ1-1|.|TRBV28
TGTGCCAGCAGCACAGGATCACCGTGGGCTTTCTTT
CASSTGSPWAFF